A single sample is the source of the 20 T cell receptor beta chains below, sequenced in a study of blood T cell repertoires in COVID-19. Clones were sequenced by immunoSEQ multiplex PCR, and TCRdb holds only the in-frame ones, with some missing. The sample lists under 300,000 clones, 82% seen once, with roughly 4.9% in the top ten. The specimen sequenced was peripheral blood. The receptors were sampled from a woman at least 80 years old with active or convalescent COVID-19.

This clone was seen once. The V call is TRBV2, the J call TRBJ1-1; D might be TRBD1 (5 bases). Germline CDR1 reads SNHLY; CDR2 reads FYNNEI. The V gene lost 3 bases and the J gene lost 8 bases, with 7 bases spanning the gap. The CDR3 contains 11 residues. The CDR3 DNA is TGTGCCAGCAGTGACCAGGGAGAAGCTTTCTTT. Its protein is CASSDQGEAFF.

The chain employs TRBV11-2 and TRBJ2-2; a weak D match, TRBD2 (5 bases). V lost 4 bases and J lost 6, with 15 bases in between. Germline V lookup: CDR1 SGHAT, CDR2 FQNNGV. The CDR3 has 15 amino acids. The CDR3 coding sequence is TGTGCCAGCAGCTCGGTACTAGTAACATCCGGGGAGCTGTTTTTT. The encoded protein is CASSSVLVTSGELFF.

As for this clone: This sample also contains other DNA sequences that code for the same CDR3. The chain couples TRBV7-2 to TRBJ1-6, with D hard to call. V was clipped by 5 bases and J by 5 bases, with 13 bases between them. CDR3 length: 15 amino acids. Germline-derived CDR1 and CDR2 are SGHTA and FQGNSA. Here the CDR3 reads CASSPQTSNNSPLHF. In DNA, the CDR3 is TGTGCCAGCAGCCCGCAGACAAGCAATAATTCACCCCTCCACTTT.

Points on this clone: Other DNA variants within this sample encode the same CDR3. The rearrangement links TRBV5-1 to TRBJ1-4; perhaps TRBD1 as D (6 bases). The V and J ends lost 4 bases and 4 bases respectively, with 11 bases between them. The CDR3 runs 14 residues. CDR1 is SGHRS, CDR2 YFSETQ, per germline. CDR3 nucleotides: TGCGCCAGCAGCCCCGGACAGTTTAATGAAAAACTGTTTTTT. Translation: CASSPGQFNEKLFF.

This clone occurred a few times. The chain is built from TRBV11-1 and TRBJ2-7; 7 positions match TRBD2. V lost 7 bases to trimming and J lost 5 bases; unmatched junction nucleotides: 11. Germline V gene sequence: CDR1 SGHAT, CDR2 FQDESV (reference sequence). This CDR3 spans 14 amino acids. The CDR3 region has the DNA TGTGCCAGCACCCAAACGGGGGGTTACCACGAGCAGTACTTC. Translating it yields CASTQTGGYHEQYF.

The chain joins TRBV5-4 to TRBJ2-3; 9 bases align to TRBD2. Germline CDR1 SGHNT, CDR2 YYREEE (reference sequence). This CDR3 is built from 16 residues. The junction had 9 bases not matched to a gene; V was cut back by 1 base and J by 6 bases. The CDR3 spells CASSLFVAGAEDTQYF. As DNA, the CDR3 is TGTGCCAGCAGCTTGTTCGTAGCGGGGGCAGAGGATACGCAGTATTTT.

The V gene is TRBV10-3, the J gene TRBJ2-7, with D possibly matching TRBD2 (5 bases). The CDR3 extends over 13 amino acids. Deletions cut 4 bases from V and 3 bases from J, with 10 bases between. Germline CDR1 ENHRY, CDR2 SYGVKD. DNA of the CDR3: TGTGCCATCAGTGGAGGGAAGAGCTACGAGCAGTACTTC. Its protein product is CAISGGKSYEQYF.

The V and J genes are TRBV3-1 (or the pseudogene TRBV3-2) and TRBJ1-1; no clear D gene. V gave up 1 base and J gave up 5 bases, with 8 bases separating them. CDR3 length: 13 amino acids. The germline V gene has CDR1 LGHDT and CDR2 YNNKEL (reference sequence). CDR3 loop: CASSQGEGTEAFF. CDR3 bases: TGTGCCAGCAGCCAAGGGGAGGGAACTGAAGCTTTCTTT.

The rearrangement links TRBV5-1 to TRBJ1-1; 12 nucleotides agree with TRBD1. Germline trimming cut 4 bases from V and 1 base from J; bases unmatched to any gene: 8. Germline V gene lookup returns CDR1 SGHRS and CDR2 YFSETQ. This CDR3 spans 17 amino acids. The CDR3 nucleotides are TGCGCCAGCAGCCCAGGGACAGGGGGCCGGGGGAACACTGAAGCTTTCTTT. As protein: CASSPGTGGRGNTEAFF.

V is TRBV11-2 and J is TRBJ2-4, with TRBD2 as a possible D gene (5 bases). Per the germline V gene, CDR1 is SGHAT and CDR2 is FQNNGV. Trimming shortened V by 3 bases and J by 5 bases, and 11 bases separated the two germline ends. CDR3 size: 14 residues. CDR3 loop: CASSLLRTENIQYF. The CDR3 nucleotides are TGTGCCAGCAGCTTGCTGAGGACTGAAAACATTCAGTACTTC.

CDR3 coding DNA: TGTGCCAGCAGTACCTTGGCATATCAGCCCCAGCATTTT. Amino acid sequence: CASSTLAYQPQHF. This sequence joins TRBV27 and TRBJ1-5; D is unresolved. Deletions cut 5 bases from V and 5 bases from J, with 10 bases between. Looked up from germline, CDR1 is MNHEY and CDR2 is SMNVEV (reference sequence). CDR3 length: 13 residues.

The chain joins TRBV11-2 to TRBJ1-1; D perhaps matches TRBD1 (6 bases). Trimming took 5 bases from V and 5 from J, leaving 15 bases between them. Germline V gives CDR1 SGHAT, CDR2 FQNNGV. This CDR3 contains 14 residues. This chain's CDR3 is CASSPLGQGTEAFF. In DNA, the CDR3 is TGTGCCAGCAGCCCGCTGGGACAAGGAACTGAAGCTTTCTTT.

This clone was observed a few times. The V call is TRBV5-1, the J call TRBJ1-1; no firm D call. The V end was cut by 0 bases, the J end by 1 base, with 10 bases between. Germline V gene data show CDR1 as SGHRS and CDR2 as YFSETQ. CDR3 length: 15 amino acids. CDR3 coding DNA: TGCGCCAGCAGCTTGGTTGGCGGCGCGAACACTGAAGCTTTCTTT. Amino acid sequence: CASSLVGGANTEAFF.

This chain's CDR3 is CASSPSPGMNTEAFF. The CDR3, as DNA: TGTGCCAGCTCACCATCGCCGGGAATGAACACTGAAGCTTTCTTT. The rearrangement links TRBV18 to TRBJ1-1; D is unresolved. The CDR3 is 15 residues long. V gave up 2 bases and J gave up 0 bases, with 10 bases separating them. Germline V CDR1 and CDR2: KGHSH, LQKENI.

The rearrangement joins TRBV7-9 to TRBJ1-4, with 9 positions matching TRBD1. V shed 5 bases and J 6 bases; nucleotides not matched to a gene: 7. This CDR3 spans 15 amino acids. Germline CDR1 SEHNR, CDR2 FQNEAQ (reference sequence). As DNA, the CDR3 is TGTGCCAGCAGCCCTGACAGGGGGGTTGATGAAAAACTGTTTTTT. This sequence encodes CASSPDRGVDEKLFF. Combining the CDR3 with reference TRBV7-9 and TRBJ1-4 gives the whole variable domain DTGVSQNPRHKITKRGQNVTFRCDPISEHNRLYWYRQTLGQGPEFLTYFQNEAQLEKSRLLSDRFSAERPKGSFSTLEIQRTEQGDSAMYLCASSPDRGVDEKLFFGSGTQLSVL.

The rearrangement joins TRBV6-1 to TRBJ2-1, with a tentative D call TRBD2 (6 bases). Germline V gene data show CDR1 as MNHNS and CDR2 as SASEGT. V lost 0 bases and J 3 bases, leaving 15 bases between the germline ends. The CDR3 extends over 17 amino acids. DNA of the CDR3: TGTGCCAGCAGTGAAGCGCGGGCTAGCGACCTCTACAATGAGCAGTTCTTC. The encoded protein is CASSEARASDLYNEQFF.

The CDR3 here is CASSSHRMAVYEQYF. In nucleotides, the CDR3 is TGTGCCAGCAGTTCCCACCGAATGGCCGTCTACGAGCAGTACTTC. This chain joins TRBV6-2 or TRBV6-3 and TRBJ2-7; D gene unclear. Trimming stripped 4 bases from V and 3 bases from J, with 16 bases between. Germline CDR1 reads MNHEY; CDR2 reads SVGEGT. The CDR3 has 15 amino acids.

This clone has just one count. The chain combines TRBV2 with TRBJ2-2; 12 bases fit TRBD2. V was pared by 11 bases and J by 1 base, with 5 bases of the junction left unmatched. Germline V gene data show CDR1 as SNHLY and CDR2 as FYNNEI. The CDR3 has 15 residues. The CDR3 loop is CAAQTSGGNTGELFF. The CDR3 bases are TGTGCCGCCCAGACTAGCGGGGGGAACACCGGGGAGCTGTTTTTT. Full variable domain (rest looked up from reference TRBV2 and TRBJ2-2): EPEVTQTPSHQVTQMGQEVILRCVPISNHLYFYWYRQILGQKVEFLVSFYNNEISEKSEIFDDQFSVERPDGSNFTLKIRSTKLEDSAMYFCAAQTSGGNTGELFFGEGSRLTVL.

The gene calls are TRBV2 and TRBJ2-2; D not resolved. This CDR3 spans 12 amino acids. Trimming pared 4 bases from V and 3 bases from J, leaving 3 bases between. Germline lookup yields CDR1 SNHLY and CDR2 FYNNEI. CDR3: CASSGDTGELFF. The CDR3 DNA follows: TGTGCCAGCAGTGGCGACACCGGGGAGCTGTTTTTT.

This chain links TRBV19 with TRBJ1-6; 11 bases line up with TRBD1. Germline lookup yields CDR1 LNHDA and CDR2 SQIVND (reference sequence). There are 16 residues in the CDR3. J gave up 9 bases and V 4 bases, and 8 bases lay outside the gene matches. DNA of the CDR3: TGTGCCAGTAGTAGGAGGACAGGGGGCGGAGGTTCACCCCTCCACTTT. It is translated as CASSRRTGGGGSPLHF. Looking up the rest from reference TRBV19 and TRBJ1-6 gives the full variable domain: DGGITQSPKYLFRKEGQNVTLSCEQNLNHDAMYWYRQDPGQGLRLIYYSQIVNDFQKGDIAEGYSVSREKKESFPLTVTSAQKNPTAFYLCASSRRTGGGGSPLHFGNGTRLTVT.